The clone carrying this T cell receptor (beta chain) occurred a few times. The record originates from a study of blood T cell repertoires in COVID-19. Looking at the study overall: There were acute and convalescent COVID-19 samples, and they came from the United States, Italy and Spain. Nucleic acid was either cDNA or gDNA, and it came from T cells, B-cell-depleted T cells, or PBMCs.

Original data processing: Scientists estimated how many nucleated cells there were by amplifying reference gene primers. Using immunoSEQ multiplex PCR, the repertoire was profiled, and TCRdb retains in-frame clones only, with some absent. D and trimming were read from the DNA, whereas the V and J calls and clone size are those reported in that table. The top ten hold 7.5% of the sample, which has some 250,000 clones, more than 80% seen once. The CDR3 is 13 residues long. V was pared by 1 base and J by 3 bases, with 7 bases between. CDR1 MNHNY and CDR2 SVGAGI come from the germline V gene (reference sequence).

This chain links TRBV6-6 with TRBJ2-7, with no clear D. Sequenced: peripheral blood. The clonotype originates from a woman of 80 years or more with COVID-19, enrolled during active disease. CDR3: CASSYFPGYEQYF. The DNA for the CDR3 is TGTGCCAGCAGTTACTTCCCAGGCTACGAGCAGTACTTC.